The entry below gives a single TCR beta chain sequence along with its context. The entry originates in a study of blood T cell repertoires in COVID-19. Germline V gives CDR1 LGHDT, CDR2 YNNKEL (reference sequence). Trimming took off 4 bases at V and 5 bases at J, with 17 bases between the two ends. The CDR3 runs 15 residues. Libraries were prepared by immunoSEQ multiplex PCR; TCRdb keeps only in-frame clonotypes and omits some of them. This sample carries around 300,000 clones, just over 85% of them seen once, and the ten largest clones take around 2.9%. The genes are TRBV3-1 (or the pseudogene TRBV3-2) and TRBJ2-5, with D possibly TRBD1 on 6 matching bases. The sample taken for sequencing was peripheral blood. The receptor's source is a woman in her 30s with active or convalescent COVID-19. The CDR3 DNA sequence: TGTGCCAGCAGCCTTAAAGCTGGGGGCATGGAGACCCAGTACTTC. This sequence encodes CASSLKAGGMETQYF.